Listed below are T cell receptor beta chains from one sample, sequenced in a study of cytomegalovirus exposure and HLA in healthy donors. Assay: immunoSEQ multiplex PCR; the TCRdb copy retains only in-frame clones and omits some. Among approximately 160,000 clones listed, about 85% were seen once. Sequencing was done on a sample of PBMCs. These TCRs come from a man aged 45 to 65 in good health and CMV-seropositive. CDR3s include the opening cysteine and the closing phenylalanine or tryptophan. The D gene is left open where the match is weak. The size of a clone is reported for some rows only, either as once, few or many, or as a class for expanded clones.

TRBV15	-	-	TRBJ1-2	TGTGCCACCAGCAGAGAAGGGCAGGGCAACTATGGCTACACCTTC	CATSREGQGNYGYTF
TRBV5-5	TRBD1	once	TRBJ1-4	TGTGCCAGCAGCTTGCTGACAGGGCGGAATGAAAAACTGTTTTTT	CASSLLTGRNEKLFF
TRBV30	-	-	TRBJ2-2	TGTGCCTGGACCACATACACCGGGGAGCTGTTTTTT	CAWTTYTGELFF
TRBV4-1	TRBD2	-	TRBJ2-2	TGCGCCAGCAGCCCTAGCGGGGGGGCCCCCGGGGAGCTGTTTTTT	CASSPSGGAPGELFF
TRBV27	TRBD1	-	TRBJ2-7	TGTGCCAGCAGTTTTCGGGACAGGGGGATCTACGAGCAGTACTTC	CASSFRDRGIYEQYF
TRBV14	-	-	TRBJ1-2	TGTGCCAGCAGCCAAGTCACCGGAGCGGCTTATGGCTACACCTTC	CASSQVTGAAYGYTF
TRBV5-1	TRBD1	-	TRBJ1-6	TGCGCCAGCAGCTTGAGGACAGGGGTGTCCAATTCACCCCTCCACTTT	CASSLRTGVSNSPLHF
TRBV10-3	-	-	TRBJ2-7	TGTGCCATCAGTGAGTCCTCTCCTTCTTCCTACGAGCAGTACTTC	CAISESSPSSYEQYF
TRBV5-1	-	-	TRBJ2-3	TGCGCCAGCACCCCCTATGGGGGGTCAGATACGCAGTATTTT	CASTPYGGSDTQYF
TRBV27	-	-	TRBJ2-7	TGTGCCAGCAGTTTCGGGGGAGGCTACGAGCAGTACTTC	CASSFGGGYEQYF
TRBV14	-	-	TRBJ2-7	TGTGCCAGCAGCCCGGCGGGGTTTGTTTACGAGCAGTACTTC	CASSPAGFVYEQYF
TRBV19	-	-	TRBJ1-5	TGTGCCAGTTCCGGACTCCAAACCCATCAGCCCCAGCATTTT	CASSGLQTHQPQHF
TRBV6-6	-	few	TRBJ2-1	TGTGCCAGCACTTATATGGGTCCAGGGGTCGGCGAGCAGTTCTTC	CASTYMGPGVGEQFF
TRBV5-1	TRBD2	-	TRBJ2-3	TGCGCCAGCAGCCTTTGGACTAGCGGGAGCACAGATACGCAGTATTTT	CASSLWTSGSTDTQYF
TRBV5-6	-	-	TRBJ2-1	TGTGCCAGCAGCTTGGTATACAATGAGCAGTTCTTC	CASSLVYNEQFF
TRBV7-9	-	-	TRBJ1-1	TGTGCCAGCATCATGACACCGAACACTGAAGCTTTCTTT	CASIMTPNTEAFF
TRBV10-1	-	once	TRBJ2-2	TGCGCCAGCAGTGAGTCGGGTACAGTGAACACCGGGGAGCTGTTTTTT	CASSESGTVNTGELFF
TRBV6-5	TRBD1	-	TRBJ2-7	TGTGCCAGCAGACTGGGACAGGGGGTATACGAGCAGTACTTC	CASRLGQGVYEQYF
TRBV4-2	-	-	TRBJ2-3	TGTGCCAGCAGCCCCGAGGAAATTCCCGGTACGCAGTATTTT	CASSPEEIPGTQYF
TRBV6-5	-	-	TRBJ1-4	TGTGCCAGCAGTTACGGTGCGCCTGCAACTAATGAAAAACTGTTTTTT	CASSYGAPATNEKLFF
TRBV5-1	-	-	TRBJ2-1	TGCGCCAGCACCCCCAGGGGCGCCGGCTACAATGAGCAGTTCTTC	CASTPRGAGYNEQFF
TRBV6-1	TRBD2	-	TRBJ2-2	TGTGCCAGCAGTGACCCCGGGACTAGCGGGGGCACCGGGGAGCTGTTTTTT	CASSDPGTSGGTGELFF
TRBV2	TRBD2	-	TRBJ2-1	TGTGCCAGCAGAGATACAGGTTGGGGGACTAGCTCCTACAATGAGCAGTTCTTC	CASRDTGWGTSSYNEQFF
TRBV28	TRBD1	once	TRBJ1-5	TGTGCCACCATGGACAGGGAGGACAATCAGCCCCAGCATTTT	CATMDREDNQPQHF
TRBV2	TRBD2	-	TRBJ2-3	TGTGCCAGCAGTTTCACTAGCGGGAGTACAGATACGCAGTATTTT	CASSFTSGSTDTQYF
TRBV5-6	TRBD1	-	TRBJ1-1	TGTGCCAGCAGCTCACCGGGACAGGGGCACACTGAAGCTTTCTTT	CASSSPGQGHTEAFF
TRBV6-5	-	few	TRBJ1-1	TGTGCCAGCAGTTACTCGAAGGGGTTTGGTGGCACTGAAGCTTTCTTT	CASSYSKGFGGTEAFF
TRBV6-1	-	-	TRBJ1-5	TGTGCCAGCAGTGAATACGGGGCGCGGGGGGGGAGCAATCAGCCCCAGCATTTT	CASSEYGARGGSNQPQHF
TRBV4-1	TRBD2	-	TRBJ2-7	TGCGCCAGCAGCCAAGTCGGAGTAGCGGGGGATGGCGAGCAGTACTTC	CASSQVGVAGDGEQYF
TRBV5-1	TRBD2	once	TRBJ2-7	TGCGCCAGCAGCTCCATAGCGGGAGGAACCTACGAGCAGTACTTC	CASSSIAGGTYEQYF
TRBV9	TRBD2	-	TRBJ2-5	TGTGCCAGCAGCGTTTCCGGGACTATACAAGAGAGCCAGTACTTC	CASSVSGTIQESQYF
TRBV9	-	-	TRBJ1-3	TGTGCCAGCAGCGTGGGGGCGAGCTCTGGAAACACCATATATTTT	CASSVGASSGNTIYF
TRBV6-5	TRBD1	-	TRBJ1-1	TGTGCCAGCAGTCGAAGGACAGGGGGGACTGAAGCTTTCTTT	CASSRRTGGTEAFF
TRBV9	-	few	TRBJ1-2	TGTGCCAGCAGCGTCGCTCAACCCGGTCGTGGCTACACCTTC	CASSVAQPGRGYTF
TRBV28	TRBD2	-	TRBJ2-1	TGTGCCAGCACCGCTGGACTAGCGGGAAACAATGAGCAGTTCTTC	CASTAGLAGNNEQFF
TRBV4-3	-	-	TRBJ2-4	TGCGCCAGCAGCCAAGCCTACTTACTAGCCAAAAACATTCAGTACTTC	CASSQAYLLAKNIQYF
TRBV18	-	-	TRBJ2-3	TGTGCCAGCTCACCATCGGAGCGCACAGATACGCAGTATTTT	CASSPSERTDTQYF
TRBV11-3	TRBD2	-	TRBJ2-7	TGTGCCAGCAGCTTGCGCGGGGGATTCGCCTACGAGCAGTACTTC	CASSLRGGFAYEQYF
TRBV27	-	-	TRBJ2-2	TGTGCCAGCACTAGGGGGTATGGCACCGGGGAGCTGTTTTTT	CASTRGYGTGELFF
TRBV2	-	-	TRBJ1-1	TGTGCCAGCAGTGTTGGCGGGAACACTGAAGCTTTCTTT	CASSVGGNTEAFF
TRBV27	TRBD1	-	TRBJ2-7	TGTGCCAGCAGCCCGGACAGGGTAAGAGGAGAGCAGTACTTC	CASSPDRVRGEQYF
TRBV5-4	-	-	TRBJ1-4	TGTGCCAGCAGCTTTGGGGGAGGGGGTTCGGGGGAAAAACTGTTTTTT	CASSFGGGGSGEKLFF
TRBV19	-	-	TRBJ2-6	TGTGCCAGTCAGATCTCTGGGGCCAACGTCCTGACTTTC	CASQISGANVLTF
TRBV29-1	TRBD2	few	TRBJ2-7	TGCAGCGTGGAACTGGCTAGCGGGGGGTCCTACGAGCAGTACTTC	CSVELASGGSYEQYF
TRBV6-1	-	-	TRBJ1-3	TGTGCCAGCAAAGCCCAGGCCTTCGGTGGAAACACCATATATTTT	CASKAQAFGGNTIYF
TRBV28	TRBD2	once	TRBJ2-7	TGTGCCAGCAGTTTAGCGGGAGGAAACCGTTGGGAGCAGTACTTC	CASSLAGGNRWEQYF
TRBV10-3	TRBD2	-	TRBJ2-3	TGTGCCATCAGTGAGGGGGGGGGTAGCCGTGGGTCCACAGATACGCAGTATTTT	CAISEGGGSRGSTDTQYF
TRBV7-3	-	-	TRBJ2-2	TGTGCCAGCAGCTTAACGTTCAGGACCGGGGAGCTGTTTTTT	CASSLTFRTGELFF
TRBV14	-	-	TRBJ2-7	TGTGCCAGCAGCCAAGTTTCCAGGACAGCCTACGAGCAGTACTTC	CASSQVSRTAYEQYF
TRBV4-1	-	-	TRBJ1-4	TGCGCCAGCAGCCAAGATTCTAGGCAACTAACTAATGAAAAACTGTTTTTT	CASSQDSRQLTNEKLFF
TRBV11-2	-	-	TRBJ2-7	TGTGCCAGCAGCCCCGGCGGGGCAGGGAGCTACGAGCAGTACTTC	CASSPGGAGSYEQYF
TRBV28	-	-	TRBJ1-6	TGTGCCAGCAGTTTATTTCAGGTCCGCAATTCACCCCTCCACTTT	CASSLFQVRNSPLHF
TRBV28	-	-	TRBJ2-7	TGTGCCAGCACCCCCCGTGGCAGGTCCTACGAGCAGTACTTC	CASTPRGRSYEQYF